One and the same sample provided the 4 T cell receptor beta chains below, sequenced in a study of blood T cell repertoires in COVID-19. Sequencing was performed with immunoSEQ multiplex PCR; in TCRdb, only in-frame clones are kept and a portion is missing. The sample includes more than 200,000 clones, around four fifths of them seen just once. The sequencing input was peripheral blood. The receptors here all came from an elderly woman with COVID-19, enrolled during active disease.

CDR3 DNA: TGTGCCAGCAGCCAACTAACAGGGGGGACGGCTTTCTTT. It encodes CASSQLTGGTAFF. The chain is built from TRBV7-9 and TRBJ1-1; 8 positions agree with TRBD1. Germline V gene data show CDR1 as SEHNR and CDR2 as FQNEAQ (reference sequence). This CDR3 comprises 13 residues. V shed 5 bases, J shed 11 bases, and the junction held 10 bases outside the gene matches.

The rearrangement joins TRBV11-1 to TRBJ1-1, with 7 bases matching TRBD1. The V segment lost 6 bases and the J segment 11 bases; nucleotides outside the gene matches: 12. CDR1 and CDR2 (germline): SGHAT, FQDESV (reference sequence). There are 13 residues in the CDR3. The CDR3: CASRQLKGAVAFF. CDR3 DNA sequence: TGTGCCAGCAGACAACTTAAGGGGGCAGTGGCTTTCTTT.

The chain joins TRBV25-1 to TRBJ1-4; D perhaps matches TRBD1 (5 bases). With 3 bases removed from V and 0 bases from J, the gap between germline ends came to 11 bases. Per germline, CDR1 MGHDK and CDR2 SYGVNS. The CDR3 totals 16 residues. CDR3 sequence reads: CASSDRMTATNEKLFF. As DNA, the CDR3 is TGTGCCAGCAGTGATAGGATGACAGCAACTAATGAAAAACTGTTTTTT.

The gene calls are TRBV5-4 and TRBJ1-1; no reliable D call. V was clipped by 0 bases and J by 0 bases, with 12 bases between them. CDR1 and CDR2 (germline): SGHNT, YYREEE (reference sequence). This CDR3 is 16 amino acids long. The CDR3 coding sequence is TGTGCCAGCAGCTTGGGGAGTATAAGTCTGAACACTGAAGCTTTCTTT. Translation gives CASSLGSISLNTEAFF.